The clone carrying this T cell receptor (beta chain) was recorded a few times. Its antigen is not identified. A read error is possible here, since a much larger clone lies one base away. This entry comes from a study of CD8 T cells in ankylosing spondylitis. Study-level findings and limits: Among TCR beta sequences, a motif of several highly homologous variants appeared characteristic of ankylosing spondylitis blood. Significant enrichment of disease-linked clones was reported in matched ankylosing spondylitis synovial fluid.

Libraries of TCR beta came from quantitative 5'-RACE with molecular barcodes. TCRdb re-analysed the 5' RACE reads in MiXCR, keeping a single row per CDR3 protein. Among about 240,000 distinct CDR3 sequences listed, approximately 8.4% were seen once. The CDR3 covers 13 residues. Germline CDR1 is LNHNV and CDR2 is YYDKDF (reference sequence). Trimming took 0 bases from V and 7 from J, leaving 6 bases between them. The gene calls are TRBV15 and TRBJ2-2; D is uncertain. This sequence originates from a female donor with ankylosing spondylitis or in good health (not recorded which). The material sequenced was blood, either unsorted or a sorted T cell fraction (not recorded which). CDR3 amino acids: CATSRDANGELFF. CDR3 DNA sequence: TGTGCCACCAGCAGAGATGCCAACGGGGAGCTGTTTTTT.